This T cell receptor beta chain emerged from a study of shared clonotypes between healthy human individuals (dated by TCRdb to the early 2020s). Study-level background: Three men and two women, aged 18 to 49 years, made up the cohort. Per donor, three plates each were used for CD4 naive and CD4 memory, two for CD8 naive, and one for CD8 memory. To estimate repertoire size and how much clonotype sharing occurs between individuals, the study deeply sequenced the blood TCR repertoires of roughly 5 healthy adults. Different laboratories and diverse techniques were used to prepare libraries and sequence TCR repertoires, to increase sequencing depth and limit assay-specific biases. Leukapheresis yielded between about 0.9 and 10 billion PBMCs per donor. Results and caveats for the whole study, not just this receptor: Compared with non-shared clonotypes, the clonotypes found in all four sorted-subset donors had higher generation probabilities. Because the study included a small number of donors, the genetic and exposure-history diversity represented was limited. Incomplete sequencing was indicated by rarefaction of sorted-subset datasets, despite the large sequencing depth. Roughly 5% of naive CD4, around 3.5% of naive CD8, approximately 2% of memory CD4, and 0.35% to 0.5% of memory CD8 clonotypes were shared across a few donors. Based on pairwise subsampling, the degree of clonotype sharing among donors was expected to be affected by sequencing depth. Estimated clonotype richness was generally larger for naive than for memory subsets. Sampling was restricted to blood, and TCR repertoires in tissue are likely to differ from TCR repertoires in blood.

The donors were healthy, HIV-negative adults with no recently reported acute infections or vaccinations. All donors were Caucasian adults living in Nashville, Tennessee, USA. CD4+ T cells were enriched by magnetic negative selection, after which naive cells were positively selected on CD45RA and the negative fraction was taken as the memory subset. After blood collection by leukapheresis, PBMCs were isolated using Ficoll-Histopaque density gradient centrifugation and then cryopreserved in the vapor phase of liquid nitrogen. Purity and quantity of every magnetically sorted T cell population were checked by analytical flow cytometry. From each sorted fraction, genomic DNA was isolated and quantified by UV absorbance on a Nanodrop 2000c. CDR1 and CDR2 are read off the germline V gene (reference sequence) as MNHEY and SMNVEV. The CDR3 runs 19 amino acids, cysteine and phenylalanine included. Only the CDR3 DNA stays, 57 bases, in frame from base 1. V trim: 0 bases; J trim: 2 bases; unmatched bases: 11.

About this clone itself: Its antigen specificity is not known. No quality values exist for individual bases; no much larger clone is one base distant.

Using the deep immunoSEQ assay, TCR CDR3 regions were amplified from genomic DNA by multiplex PCR. Genomic DNA extracted from each cell subset was distributed evenly over all wells of several immunoSEQ 96-well plates, and each plate served as one replicate. Each replicate PCR for sorted subsets received around 200 ng genomic DNA, equal to roughly 30,000 T cell genomes. Purified libraries were quantified with a Qubit 3.0 fluorometer, sized on a Bioanalyzer 2100, and re-quantified with the KAPA Library Quantification kit. Every immunoSEQ 96-well plate was sequenced on a dedicated single-read 150-cycle Illumina NextSeq 550 flow cell. The authors processed their data as follows. Because the immunoSEQ output included only junctional sequences and no quality scores, the filtering could not be the same as the filtering used for full-length reads. To assign V/J genes and CDR3, sequences were annotated against IMGT germline references using PyIR, a Python wrapper for IgBLAST v1.9. Reads with weak V/J assignments (E-value above 1e-6), missing CDR3, stop codons, out-of-frame junctions, or ambiguous translated residues were removed. A V3J clonotype was defined by an identical inferred V gene, J gene, and CDR3 amino acid sequence. Percentage overlap between repertoires was computed as shared unique clonotypes divided by the size of the smaller repertoire. Three approaches were used to assess repertoire richness: RTK rarefaction, the Chao1 estimator, and Recon v2.1 estimates of unobserved clonotypes. Generation probabilities were computed with OLGA for all TCRbeta clonotypes obtained by the gDNA method from several donors. In its TCRdb copy, this immuneACCESS table keeps in-frame sequences only and misses some clones. Where compared with another copy, unresolved V genes explain less than half of these, and the others have no known cause. V and J calls and clone size follow that table, whereas D and trimming were derived from the DNA. This sample gives hundreds of thousands of clones in total; around 97% of them show up just once. 0.057% of the sample goes to the ten largest clones.

The V and J genes are TRBV27 and TRBJ2-3; 10 of the junction bases match TRBD2. The TCR originated in a woman aged 25-40 years in good health. The sample comprised naive CD4+ T cells sorted from blood. The cell subset or site label on this specimen signifies: CD45RA+ positively selected. The CDR3 has the sequence CASSLSILAGRPNTDTQYF. The bases read TGTGCCAGCAGTTTATCGATACTAGCGGGACGCCCGAACACAGATACGCAGTATTTT.